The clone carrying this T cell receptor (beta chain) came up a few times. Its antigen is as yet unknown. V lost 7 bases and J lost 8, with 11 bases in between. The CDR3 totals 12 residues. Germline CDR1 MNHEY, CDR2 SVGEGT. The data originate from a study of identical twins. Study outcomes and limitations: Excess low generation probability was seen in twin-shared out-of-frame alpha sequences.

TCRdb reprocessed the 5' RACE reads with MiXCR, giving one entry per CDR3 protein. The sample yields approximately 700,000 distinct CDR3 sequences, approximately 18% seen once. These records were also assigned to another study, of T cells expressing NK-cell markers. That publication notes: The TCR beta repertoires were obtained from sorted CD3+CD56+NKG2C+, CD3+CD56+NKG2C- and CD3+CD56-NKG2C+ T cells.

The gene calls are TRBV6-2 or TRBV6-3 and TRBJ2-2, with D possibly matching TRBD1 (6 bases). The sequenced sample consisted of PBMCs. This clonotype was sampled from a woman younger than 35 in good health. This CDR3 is CASKPDRGELFF. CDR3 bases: TGTGCCAGCAAACCCGACAGGGGGGAGCTGTTTTTT.